This is a list of T cell receptor beta chains from one sample in a study of blood T cell repertoires in COVID-19. Repertoires were generated with immunoSEQ multiplex PCR, while TCRdb's copy carries only in-frame clones and drops some. The sample has 200,000 to 300,000 clones; 80% to 90% are singletons. The sequenced sample consisted of peripheral blood. The origin of the receptors is a man aged 60-69 years with acute or convalescent COVID-19. CDR3s include the opening cysteine and the closing phenylalanine or tryptophan. D genes are given only for firm matches. A row's size may be missing; if present it is once, few, many or a size class.

v_gene: TRBV5-8
d_gene: -
abundance: -
j_gene: TRBJ1-3
CDR3aa: CASSSQASFSGNTIYF
CDR3nt: TGTGCCAGCAGCAGCCAGGCTTCTTTCTCTGGAAACACCATATATTTT

v_gene: TRBV2
d_gene: -
abundance: -
j_gene: TRBJ2-4
CDR3aa: CASRQGRGNIQYF
CDR3nt: TGTGCCAGCAGACAGGGACGTGGGAACATTCAGTACTTC

v_gene: TRBV11-2
d_gene: TRBD1
abundance: -
j_gene: TRBJ1-5
CDR3aa: CASSFGQGGQPQHF
CDR3nt: TGTGCCAGCAGCTTTGGACAGGGAGGTCAGCCCCAGCATTTT

v_gene: TRBV27
d_gene: TRBD1
abundance: -
j_gene: TRBJ1-2
CDR3aa: CASSLFPLQGARQIPLNTF
CDR3nt: TGTGCCAGCAGTTTATTCCCCTTACAGGGGGCGCGACAGATTCCACTGAACACCTTC

v_gene: TRBV11-3
d_gene: -
abundance: -
j_gene: TRBJ2-2
CDR3aa: CASSLSGNRELFF
CDR3nt: TGTGCCAGCAGCTTATCCGGGAACCGGGAGCTGTTTTTT

v_gene: TRBV12-5
d_gene: TRBD1
abundance: -
j_gene: TRBJ2-5
CDR3aa: CASGFRTGGILGQETQYF
CDR3nt: TGTGCTAGTGGTTTTAGGACAGGGGGGATTCTGGGGCAAGAGACCCAGTACTTC

v_gene: TRBV7-2
d_gene: TRBD1
abundance: -
j_gene: TRBJ1-5
CDR3aa: CASSIPGTGSYSNQPQHF
CDR3nt: TGTGCCAGCAGCATACCCGGGACAGGGAGTTATAGCAATCAGCCCCAGCATTTT

v_gene: TRBV3-1/TRBV3-2
d_gene: -
abundance: -
j_gene: TRBJ1-1
CDR3aa: CASSQAREAFF
CDR3nt: TGTGCCAGCAGCCAAGCGAGGGAAGCTTTCTTT

v_gene: TRBV3-1/TRBV3-2
d_gene: TRBD2
abundance: -
j_gene: TRBJ2-1
CDR3aa: CASSQRASGGAGYNEQFF
CDR3nt: TGTGCCAGCAGCCAAAGGGCTAGCGGGGGGGCCGGTTACAATGAGCAGTTCTTC

v_gene: TRBV27
d_gene: -
abundance: -
j_gene: TRBJ1-1
CDR3aa: CASSSIPGTEAFF
CDR3nt: TGTGCCAGCAGTTCCATCCCGGGCACTGAAGCTTTCTTT

v_gene: TRBV19
d_gene: TRBD2
abundance: few
j_gene: TRBJ2-3
CDR3aa: CATRGLAGFTQYF
CDR3nt: TGTGCCACCAGGGGACTAGCGGGATTTACGCAGTATTTT

v_gene: TRBV5-1
d_gene: TRBD2
abundance: -
j_gene: TRBJ2-3
CDR3aa: CASSSAPPRSGRYTQYF
CDR3nt: TGCGCCAGCAGCTCGGCACCACCTAGATCCGGGAGGTATACGCAGTATTTT

v_gene: TRBV27
d_gene: -
abundance: -
j_gene: TRBJ1-5
CDR3aa: CASSLRASNQPQHF
CDR3nt: TGTGCCAGCAGTTTAAGAGCTAGCAATCAGCCCCAGCATTTT

v_gene: TRBV11-2
d_gene: -
abundance: -
j_gene: TRBJ2-3
CDR3aa: CASSLDSGGMYTDTQYF
CDR3nt: TGTGCCAGCAGCTTAGATTCCGGCGGGATGTACACAGATACGCAGTATTTT

v_gene: TRBV25-1
d_gene: TRBD2
abundance: few
j_gene: TRBJ2-3
CDR3aa: CASSPPGLADTQYF
CDR3nt: TGTGCCAGCAGCCCCCCGGGACTAGCGGATACGCAGTATTTT

v_gene: TRBV18
d_gene: -
abundance: -
j_gene: TRBJ2-4
CDR3aa: CASSPDLLAKNIQYF
CDR3nt: TGTGCCAGCTCACCAGATTTACTAGCCAAAAACATTCAGTACTTC

v_gene: TRBV10-3
d_gene: TRBD1
abundance: once
j_gene: TRBJ1-2
CDR3aa: CAISEDRANYGYTF
CDR3nt: TGTGCCATCAGTGAGGACAGGGCGAACTATGGCTACACCTTC

v_gene: TRBV7-9
d_gene: -
abundance: -
j_gene: TRBJ2-5
CDR3aa: CASSLRTAPGETQYF
CDR3nt: TGTGCCAGCAGCTTAAGGACAGCCCCTGGAGAGACCCAGTACTTC

v_gene: TRBV5-4
d_gene: -
abundance: -
j_gene: TRBJ2-1
CDR3aa: CASSLDFANEQFF
CDR3nt: TGTGCCAGCAGCTTGGACTTCGCTAATGAGCAGTTCTTC

v_gene: TRBV28
d_gene: -
abundance: -
j_gene: TRBJ2-5
CDR3aa: CASSFPLAETQYF
CDR3nt: TGTGCCAGCAGTTTCCCGTTAGCGGAGACCCAGTACTTC

v_gene: TRBV27
d_gene: TRBD1
abundance: -
j_gene: TRBJ2-5
CDR3aa: CASSSHRGRGQETQYF
CDR3nt: TGTGCCAGCAGTTCCCACAGGGGGCGAGGCCAAGAGACCCAGTACTTC

v_gene: TRBV5-6
d_gene: -
abundance: -
j_gene: TRBJ1-3
CDR3aa: CASSRQGSSGNTIYF
CDR3nt: TGTGCCAGCAGCCGGCAGGGAAGCTCTGGAAACACCATATATTTT

v_gene: TRBV30
d_gene: TRBD1
abundance: -
j_gene: TRBJ2-7
CDR3aa: CAWSYRGQGIYEQYF
CDR3nt: TGTGCCTGGAGCTACCGAGGACAGGGCATTTACGAGCAGTACTTC

v_gene: TRBV9
d_gene: TRBD2
abundance: -
j_gene: TRBJ2-2
CDR3aa: CASSVAIAGAGTGELFF
CDR3nt: TGTGCCAGCAGCGTAGCTATAGCGGGAGCGGGGACCGGGGAGCTGTTTTTT

v_gene: TRBV21-1
d_gene: -
abundance: -
j_gene: TRBJ2-2
CDR3aa: CASSTRPGQKSTGELFF
CDR3nt: TGTGCCAGCAGCACACGCCCGGGACAGAAGTCTACCGGGGAGCTGTTTTTT

v_gene: TRBV30
d_gene: -
abundance: -
j_gene: TRBJ2-3
CDR3aa: CACARDTQYF
CDR3nt: TGTGCCTGTGCCCGGGATACGCAGTATTTT

v_gene: TRBV19
d_gene: -
abundance: -
j_gene: TRBJ2-3
CDR3aa: CASSQYSGSTDTQYF
CDR3nt: TGTGCCAGTAGCCAGTATAGCGGAAGCACAGATACGCAGTATTTT

v_gene: TRBV2
d_gene: -
abundance: -
j_gene: TRBJ1-2
CDR3aa: CASRETENFGYTF
CDR3nt: TGTGCCAGCAGGGAAACAGAGAACTTCGGCTACACCTTC

v_gene: TRBV4-1
d_gene: TRBD1
abundance: -
j_gene: TRBJ2-5
CDR3aa: CASSLTGGFRQETQYF
CDR3nt: TGCGCCAGCAGCCTGACAGGGGGCTTTCGACAAGAGACCCAGTACTTC

v_gene: TRBV5-6
d_gene: TRBD1
abundance: -
j_gene: TRBJ1-1
CDR3aa: CASSLPPGQGDTEAFF
CDR3nt: TGTGCCAGCAGCCTACCTCCAGGACAGGGGGACACTGAAGCTTTCTTT

v_gene: TRBV7-2
d_gene: -
abundance: -
j_gene: TRBJ2-7
CDR3aa: CASSNGQIYEQYF
CDR3nt: TGTGCCAGCAGCAACGGACAGATCTACGAGCAGTACTTC

v_gene: TRBV7-2
d_gene: -
abundance: -
j_gene: TRBJ2-5
CDR3aa: CASSRSSVGETQYF
CDR3nt: TGTGCCAGCAGCCGTAGTAGCGTGGGAGAGACCCAGTACTTC

v_gene: TRBV12-5
d_gene: TRBD1
abundance: -
j_gene: TRBJ1-6
CDR3aa: CASGVAEGAGNSPLHF
CDR3nt: TGTGCTAGTGGTGTCGCCGAGGGGGCCGGGAATTCACCCCTCCACTTT

v_gene: TRBV6-5
d_gene: TRBD1
abundance: -
j_gene: TRBJ1-5
CDR3aa: CASSTDRGRNQPQHF
CDR3nt: TGTGCCAGCAGTACGGACAGGGGGCGGAATCAGCCCCAGCATTTT

v_gene: TRBV12-3/TRBV12-4
d_gene: -
abundance: -
j_gene: TRBJ1-2
CDR3aa: CASSLAGNYGYTF
CDR3nt: TGTGCCAGCAGTTTGGCGGGGAACTATGGCTACACCTTC

v_gene: TRBV19
d_gene: -
abundance: -
j_gene: TRBJ1-1
CDR3aa: CASDAGRLGNTEAFF
CDR3nt: TGTGCCAGCGACGCAGGGCGACTAGGGAACACTGAAGCTTTCTTT

v_gene: TRBV7-9
d_gene: TRBD1
abundance: few
j_gene: TRBJ1-2
CDR3aa: CASSVQRGPDGYTF
CDR3nt: TGTGCCAGCAGCGTCCAAAGGGGGCCTGATGGCTACACCTTC

v_gene: TRBV20-1
d_gene: -
abundance: once
j_gene: TRBJ1-3
CDR3aa: CSASPGKGNTIYF
CDR3nt: TGCAGTGCTAGTCCAGGGAAGGGAAACACCATATATTTT

v_gene: TRBV19
d_gene: -
abundance: -
j_gene: TRBJ1-6
CDR3aa: CASSITKGDSPLHF
CDR3nt: TGTGCCAGTAGTATAACGAAAGGGGATAGCCCCCTCCACTTT

v_gene: TRBV2
d_gene: TRBD1
abundance: -
j_gene: TRBJ1-6
CDR3aa: CASAAYGQGRSPLHF
CDR3nt: TGTGCCAGCGCCGCTTATGGACAGGGGCGGTCACCCCTCCACTTT

v_gene: TRBV3-1/TRBV3-2
d_gene: -
abundance: few
j_gene: TRBJ2-2
CDR3aa: CASSQEGTGNTGELFF
CDR3nt: TGTGCCAGCAGCCAAGAAGGTACGGGGAACACCGGGGAGCTGTTTTTT

v_gene: TRBV5-6
d_gene: TRBD2
abundance: -
j_gene: TRBJ2-1
CDR3aa: CASSFWTSGYNEQFF
CDR3nt: TGTGCCAGCAGCTTTTGGACTAGCGGCTACAATGAGCAGTTCTTC

v_gene: TRBV9
d_gene: TRBD2
abundance: -
j_gene: TRBJ2-5
CDR3aa: CASSVSGGLQETQYF
CDR3nt: TGTGCCAGCAGCGTTAGCGGGGGGCTGCAAGAGACCCAGTACTTC

v_gene: TRBV19
d_gene: TRBD1
abundance: -
j_gene: TRBJ2-2
CDR3aa: CASSRDRGPRTGELFF
CDR3nt: TGTGCCAGTAGTCGGGACAGGGGGCCGCGCACCGGGGAGCTGTTTTTT

v_gene: TRBV27
d_gene: TRBD1
abundance: -
j_gene: TRBJ2-7
CDR3aa: CASSLRTGSSYEQYF
CDR3nt: TGTGCCAGCAGTTTACGGACAGGGAGCTCCTACGAGCAGTACTTC

v_gene: TRBV27
d_gene: TRBD1
abundance: -
j_gene: TRBJ2-7
CDR3aa: CASSDRDRSSYEQYF
CDR3nt: TGTGCCAGCAGTGACCGGGACAGAAGCTCCTACGAGCAGTACTTC

v_gene: TRBV27
d_gene: -
abundance: -
j_gene: TRBJ1-1
CDR3aa: CASSTGRATEAFF
CDR3nt: TGTGCCAGCAGTACCGGGAGGGCCACTGAAGCTTTCTTT

v_gene: TRBV7-2
d_gene: -
abundance: -
j_gene: TRBJ2-7
CDR3aa: CASSLERRSYEQYF
CDR3nt: TGTGCCAGCAGCTTAGAGCGGAGATCCTACGAGCAGTACTTC

v_gene: TRBV9
d_gene: -
abundance: -
j_gene: TRBJ2-1
CDR3aa: CASSGSINEQFF
CDR3nt: TGTGCCAGCTCCGGGAGTATCAATGAGCAGTTCTTC

v_gene: TRBV27
d_gene: -
abundance: -
j_gene: TRBJ1-2
CDR3aa: CASSSLSQGYGYTF
CDR3nt: TGTGCCAGCAGTTCCCTTTCACAGGGCTATGGCTACACCTTC

v_gene: TRBV6-5
d_gene: -
abundance: once
j_gene: TRBJ1-2
CDR3aa: CASSRGQLIDGYTF
CDR3nt: TGTGCCAGCAGCCGCGGACAGCTGATCGATGGCTACACCTTC

v_gene: TRBV10-3
d_gene: -
abundance: -
j_gene: TRBJ2-7
CDR3aa: CAISGTGGRVEQYF
CDR3nt: TGTGCCATCAGTGGAACAGGGGGGAGGGTCGAGCAGTACTTC

v_gene: TRBV19
d_gene: -
abundance: -
j_gene: TRBJ2-5
CDR3aa: CASSTGRAPGETQYF
CDR3nt: TGTGCCAGTTCTACCGGGAGAGCTCCCGGGGAGACCCAGTACTTC

v_gene: TRBV4-2
d_gene: -
abundance: -
j_gene: TRBJ1-2
CDR3aa: CASRRSGAYIYGYTF
CDR3nt: TGTGCCAGCAGGCGCAGTGGGGCGTATATCTATGGCTACACCTTC

v_gene: TRBV10-3
d_gene: -
abundance: once
j_gene: TRBJ2-1
CDR3aa: CAISSEGRNEQFF
CDR3nt: TGTGCCATCAGTTCGGAGGGCAGGAATGAGCAGTTCTTC

v_gene: TRBV6-5
d_gene: -
abundance: once
j_gene: TRBJ2-7
CDR3aa: CASSKLYEQYF
CDR3nt: TGTGCCAGCAGTAAACTATACGAGCAGTACTTC

v_gene: TRBV28
d_gene: TRBD2
abundance: -
j_gene: TRBJ2-5
CDR3aa: CASHRRGAFGETQYF
CDR3nt: TGTGCCAGCCACCGGCGGGGGGCGTTTGGAGAGACCCAGTACTTC

v_gene: TRBV12-3/TRBV12-4
d_gene: -
abundance: -
j_gene: TRBJ1-5
CDR3aa: CASRGGYNQPQHF
CDR3nt: TGTGCCAGCAGGGGAGGGTACAATCAGCCCCAGCATTTT

v_gene: TRBV6-5
d_gene: -
abundance: -
j_gene: TRBJ1-1
CDR3aa: CASSQPPGYTEAFF
CDR3nt: TGTGCCAGCAGCCAACCTCCAGGGTACACTGAAGCTTTCTTT

v_gene: TRBV29-1
d_gene: -
abundance: -
j_gene: TRBJ2-7
CDR3aa: CSVELASYEQYF
CDR3nt: TGCAGCGTTGAACTAGCGTCCTACGAGCAGTACTTC